The present TCR beta chain was sequenced within a study of T cell clones after liver transplantation (dated by TCRdb to about 2019). A note on the overall study: The samples were obtained from ITN030ST, a randomized trial that attempted immunosuppression withdrawal within 2 years after liver transplantation. Donor-reactive T cell clones were identified by TCRbeta sequencing after a pre-transplant mixed lymphocyte reaction and then tracked in post-transplant blood. Third party-reactive TCRbeta sequences from pre-transplant MLRs were also identified as an antigen-independent comparator for donor-reactive sequences. Three of the eight recipients were HCV-positive; the others were transplanted for non-autoimmune, non-viral indications. Until randomization at 12-24 months post-transplant, subjects were given standard immunosuppression, with no induction therapy. Tolerance was defined as complete immunosuppression withdrawal for at least one year with no rise in liver enzymes beyond twice the upper limit of normal. Blood samples were collected pre-transplant, pre-randomization before withdrawal, and post-randomization after either complete withdrawal or failed withdrawal. Of the 8 liver transplant recipients making up the studied cohort, 3 were classified as tolerant and 5 as non-tolerant.

CDR1 and CDR2, per the germline V gene, are LGHNA and YNFKEQ. V is clipped by 5 bases and J by 4 bases, and the sequence between their germline boundaries is 9 bases long. The cysteine opens and the phenylalanine closes a CDR3 of 13 amino acids. Here the CDR3 DNA is all that survives: 39 bases in frame from base 1. This clone is described as medium-sized (0.01 to 0.1%). Its antigen target is currently unknown. No base qualities exist here, and no much larger clone lies one base off it. High-throughput TCRbeta CDR3 sequencing of frozen genomic DNA was performed by immunoSEQ, with PCR amplification, mapping, bias correction and internal controls included. Regarding the original processing steps: Productive rearrangements were retained, and unique TCRbeta sequences were defined by the CDR3 nucleotide sequence together with the V and J gene. Donor-reactive sequences required at least 5-fold expansion in CFSE-low cells versus unstimulated pre-transplant cells and at least 0.01% frequency. Minimum frequency thresholds were set for each subject on the basis of the unstimulated sample with the lowest template count, so that a detection power of at least 90% was ensured. Jensen-Shannon divergence between the top 1000 TCRbeta sequences after and before transplant was used to measure repertoire turnover. Two-sided Fisher's exact tests were used to test for changes in the detection of donor-reactive sequences. Here the immuneACCESS table is served through TCRdb, limited to in-frame sequences with V and J called. Missing clones are a known gap in these copies; in checked studies unresolved V genes cover under half, and the rest lacks a known reason. D and trimming come from the DNA, and the V and J calls and clone size come from that table. The sample records about 99,000 clones, about 80% of which are singletons. The top ten clonotypes cover approximately 2.8% of the sample.

What the authors observed across the whole study: The conclusions were considered preliminary, being limited by small, heterogeneous patient numbers and non-standardized post-transplant time points. Without allograft tissue specimens, donor-reactive T cells may have migrated into the graft rather than being deleted. In two subjects, low numbers of available donor cells limited the measurable donor-reactive repertoire. Circulating donor-reactive CD4 TCRbeta sequences fell significantly post-transplant in most of the 8 subjects, irrespective of tolerance or HCV status. A greater decline was seen for donor-reactive sequences than for third party-reactive sequences, suggesting partial antigen-specific deletion unrelated to withdrawal success. After accounting for repertoire turnover, donor-reactive detection was significantly reduced in 7 of 8 subjects for CD4 and 8 of 8 for CD8.

Unstimulated PBMCs, after thawing, were stained for CD3, CD4 and CD8 and then FACS-sorted into CD3+CD4+ and CD3+CD8+ populations. All 8 studied subjects were randomized to immunosuppression withdrawal. The Qiagen DNeasy Blood and Tissue Kit was used for isolation of genomic DNA. The V gene is TRBV4-2 and the J gene is TRBJ2-1; the D element might be TRBD1 or TRBD2, as each aligns at 5 bases. This clonotype was obtained from a human patient who received a liver transplant. Following a transplant, some T lymphocytes may have been derived from the graft donor. The sequenced sample was CD4+ T cells from blood, obtained roughly 50 months after liver transplant. Read as DNA, the sequence is TGTGCCAGCAGCGGGGACCTTTACAATGAGCAGTTCTTC. Its protein product is CASSGDLYNEQFF.